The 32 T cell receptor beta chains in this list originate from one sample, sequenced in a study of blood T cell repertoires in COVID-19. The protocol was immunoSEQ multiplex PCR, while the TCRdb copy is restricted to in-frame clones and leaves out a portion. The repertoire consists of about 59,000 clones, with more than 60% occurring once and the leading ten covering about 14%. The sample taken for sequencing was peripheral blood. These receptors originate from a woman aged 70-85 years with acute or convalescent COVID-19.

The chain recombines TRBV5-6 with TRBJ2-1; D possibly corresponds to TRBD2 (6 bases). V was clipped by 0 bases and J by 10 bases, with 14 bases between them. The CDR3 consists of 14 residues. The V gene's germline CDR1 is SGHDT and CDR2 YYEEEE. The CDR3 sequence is CASSLGTIGGEQFF. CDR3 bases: TGTGCCAGCAGCTTGGGGACTATCGGGGGAGAGCAGTTCTTC.

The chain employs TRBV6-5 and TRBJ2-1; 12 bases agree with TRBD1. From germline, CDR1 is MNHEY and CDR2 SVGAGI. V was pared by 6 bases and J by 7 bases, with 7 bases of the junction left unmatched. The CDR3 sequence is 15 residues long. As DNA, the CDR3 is TGTGCCAGCAGGTACCGGGACAGGGGGCCTAATGAGCAGTTCTTC. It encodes CASRYRDRGPNEQFF.

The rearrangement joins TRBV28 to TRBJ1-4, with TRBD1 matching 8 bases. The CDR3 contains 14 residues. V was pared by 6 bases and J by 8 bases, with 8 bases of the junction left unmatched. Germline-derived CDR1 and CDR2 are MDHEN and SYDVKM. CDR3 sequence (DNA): TGTGCCAGCAGCTACGACAGGGGTAGCGAAAAACTGTTTTTT. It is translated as CASSYDRGSEKLFF. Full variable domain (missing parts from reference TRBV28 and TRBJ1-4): DVKVTQSSRYLVKRTGEKVFLECVQDMDHENMFWYRQDPGLGLRLIYFSYDVKMKEKGDIPEGYSVSREKKERFSLILESASTNQTSMYLCASSYDRGSEKLFFGSGTQLSVL.

In DNA form, the CDR3 reads TGTGCCAGCAGCCCCTCGGGGTACACTGAAGCTTTCTTT. Translation: CASSPSGYTEAFF. The chain carries TRBV6-5 and TRBJ1-1; D not resolved. Deletions cut 6 bases from V and 3 bases from J, with 11 bases between. Germline V CDR1 and CDR2: MNHEY, SVGAGI. The CDR3 covers 13 residues.

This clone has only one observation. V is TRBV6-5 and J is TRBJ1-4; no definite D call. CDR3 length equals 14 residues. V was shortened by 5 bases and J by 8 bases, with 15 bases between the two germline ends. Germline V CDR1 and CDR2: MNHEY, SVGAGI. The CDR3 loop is CASSKTLVKEKLFF. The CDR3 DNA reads TGTGCCAGCAGTAAGACTCTCGTTAAGGAAAAACTGTTTTTT.

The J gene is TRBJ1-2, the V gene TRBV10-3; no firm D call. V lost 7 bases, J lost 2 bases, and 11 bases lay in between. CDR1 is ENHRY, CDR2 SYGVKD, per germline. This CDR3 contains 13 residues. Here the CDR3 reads CAITPRVNYGYTF. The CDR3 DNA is TGTGCCATCACCCCTCGAGTGAACTATGGCTACACCTTC.

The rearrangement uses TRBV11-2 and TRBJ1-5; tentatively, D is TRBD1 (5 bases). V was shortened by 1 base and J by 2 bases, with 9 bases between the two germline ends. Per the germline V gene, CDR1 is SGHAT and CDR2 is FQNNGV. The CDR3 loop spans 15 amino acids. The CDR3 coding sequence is TGTGCCAGCAGCTTAGCCGAAGGGGGCAATCAGCCCCAGCATTTT. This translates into CASSLAEGGNQPQHF. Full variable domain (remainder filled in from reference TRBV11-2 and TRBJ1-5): EAGVAQSPRYKIIEKRQSVAFWCNPISGHATLYWYQQILGQGPKLLIQFQNNGVVDDSQLPKDRFSAERLKGVDSTLKIQPAKLEDSAVYLCASSLAEGGNQPQHFGDGTRLSIL.

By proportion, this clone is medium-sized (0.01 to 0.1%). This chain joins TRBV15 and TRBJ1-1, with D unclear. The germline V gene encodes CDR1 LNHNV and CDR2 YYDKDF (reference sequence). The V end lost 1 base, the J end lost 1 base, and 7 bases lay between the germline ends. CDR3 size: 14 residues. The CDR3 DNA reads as TGTGCCACCAGCAGAGGCGAGAGGAACACTGAAGCTTTCTTT. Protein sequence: CATSRGERNTEAFF.

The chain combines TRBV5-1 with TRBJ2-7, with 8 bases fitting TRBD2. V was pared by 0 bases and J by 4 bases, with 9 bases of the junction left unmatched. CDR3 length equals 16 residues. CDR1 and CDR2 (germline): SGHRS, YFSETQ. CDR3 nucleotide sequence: TGCGCCAGCAGCTTGGACGGGCGGGGGGCCGGGTACGAGCAGTACTTC. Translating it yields CASSLDGRGAGYEQYF.

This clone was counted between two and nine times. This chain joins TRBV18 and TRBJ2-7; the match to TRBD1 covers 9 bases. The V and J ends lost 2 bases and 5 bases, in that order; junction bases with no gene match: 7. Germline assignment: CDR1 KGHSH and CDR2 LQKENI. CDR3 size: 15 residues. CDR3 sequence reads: CASSPRNRGQDEQYF. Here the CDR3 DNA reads TGTGCCAGCTCACCAAGGAACAGGGGGCAGGACGAGCAGTACTTC.

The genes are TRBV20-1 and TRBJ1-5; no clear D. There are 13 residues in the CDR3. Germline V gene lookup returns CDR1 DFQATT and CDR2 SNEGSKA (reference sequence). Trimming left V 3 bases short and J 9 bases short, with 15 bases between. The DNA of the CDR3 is TGCAGTGCTAGTAAGGAGCGTTCTGGGCCCCAGCATTTT. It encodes CSASKERSGPQHF.

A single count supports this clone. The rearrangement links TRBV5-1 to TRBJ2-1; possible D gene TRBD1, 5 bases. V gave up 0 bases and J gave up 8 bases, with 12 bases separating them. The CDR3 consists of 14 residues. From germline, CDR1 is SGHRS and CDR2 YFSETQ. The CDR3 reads CASSLVQGRDEQFF. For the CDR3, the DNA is TGCGCCAGCAGCTTGGTTCAGGGAAGAGATGAGCAGTTCTTC. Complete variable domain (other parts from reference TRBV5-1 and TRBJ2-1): KAGVTQTPRYLIKTRGQQVTLSCSPISGHRSVSWYQQTPGQGLQFLFEYFSETQRNKGNFPGRFSGRQFSNSRSEMNVSTLELGDSALYLCASSLVQGRDEQFFGPGTRLTVL.

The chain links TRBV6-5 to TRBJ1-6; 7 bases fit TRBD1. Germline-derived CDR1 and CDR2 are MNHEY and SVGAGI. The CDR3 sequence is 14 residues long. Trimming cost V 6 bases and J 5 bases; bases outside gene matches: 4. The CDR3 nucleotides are TGTGCCAGCAGGCCGGGACAGAATAATTCACCCCTCCACTTT. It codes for CASRPGQNNSPLHF.

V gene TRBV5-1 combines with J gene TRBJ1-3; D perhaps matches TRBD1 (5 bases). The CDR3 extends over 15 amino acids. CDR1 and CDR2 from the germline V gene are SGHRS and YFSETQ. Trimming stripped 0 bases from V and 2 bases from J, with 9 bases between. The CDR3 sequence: CASSLDVRAGNTIYF. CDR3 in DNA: TGCGCCAGCAGCTTGGACGTCAGGGCTGGAAACACCATATATTTT.

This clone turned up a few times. The CDR3 loop is CASIPGGAGSTEAFF. CDR3 DNA sequence: TGTGCCAGTATCCCCGGGGGGGCCGGAAGCACTGAAGCTTTCTTT. V is TRBV19 and J is TRBJ1-1; tentatively, D is TRBD1 (6 bases). The CDR3 sequence is 15 residues long. CDR1 LNHDA and CDR2 SQIVND come from the germline V gene (reference sequence). V was cut by 7 bases and J by 4 bases, with 19 bases left in between.

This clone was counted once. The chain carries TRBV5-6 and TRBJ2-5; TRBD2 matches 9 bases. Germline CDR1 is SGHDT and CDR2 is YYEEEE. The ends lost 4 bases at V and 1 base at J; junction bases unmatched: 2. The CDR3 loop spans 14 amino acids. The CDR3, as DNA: TGTGCCAGCAGCCCTAGCGGGGTCCAAGAGACCCAGTACTTC. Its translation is CASSPSGVQETQYF.

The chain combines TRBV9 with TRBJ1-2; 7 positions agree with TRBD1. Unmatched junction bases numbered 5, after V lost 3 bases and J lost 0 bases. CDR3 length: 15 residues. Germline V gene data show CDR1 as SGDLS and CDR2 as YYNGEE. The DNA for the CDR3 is TGTGCCAGCAGCGCCTCAGGGGGAGCTAACTATGGCTACACCTTC. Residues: CASSASGGANYGYTF.

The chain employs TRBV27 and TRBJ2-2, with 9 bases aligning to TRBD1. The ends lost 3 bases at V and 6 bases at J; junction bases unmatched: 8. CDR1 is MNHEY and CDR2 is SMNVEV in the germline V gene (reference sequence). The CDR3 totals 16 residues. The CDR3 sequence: CASSFWPGQGAGELFF. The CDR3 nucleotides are TGTGCCAGCAGTTTTTGGCCGGGACAGGGAGCCGGGGAGCTGTTTTTT.

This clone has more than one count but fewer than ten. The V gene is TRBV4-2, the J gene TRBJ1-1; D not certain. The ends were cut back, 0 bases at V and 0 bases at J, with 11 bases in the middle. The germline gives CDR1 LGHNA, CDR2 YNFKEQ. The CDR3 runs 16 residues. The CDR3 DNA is TGTGCCAGCAGCCAAGACCCGGGTAGTTTGAACACTGAAGCTTTCTTT. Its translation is CASSQDPGSLNTEAFF.

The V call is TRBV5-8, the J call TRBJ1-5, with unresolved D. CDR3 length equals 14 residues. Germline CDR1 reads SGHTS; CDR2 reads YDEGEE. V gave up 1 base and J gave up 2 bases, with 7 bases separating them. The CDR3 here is CASSLQRGNQPQHF. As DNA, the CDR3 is TGTGCCAGCAGCTTGCAGAGGGGCAATCAGCCCCAGCATTTT.

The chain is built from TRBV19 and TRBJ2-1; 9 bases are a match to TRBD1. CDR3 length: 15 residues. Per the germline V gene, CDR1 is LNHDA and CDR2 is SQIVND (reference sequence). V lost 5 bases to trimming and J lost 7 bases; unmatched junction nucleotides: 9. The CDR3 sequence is CASSPLGQGGNEQFF. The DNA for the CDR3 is TGTGCCAGTAGTCCCTTGGGACAGGGAGGAAATGAGCAGTTCTTC.

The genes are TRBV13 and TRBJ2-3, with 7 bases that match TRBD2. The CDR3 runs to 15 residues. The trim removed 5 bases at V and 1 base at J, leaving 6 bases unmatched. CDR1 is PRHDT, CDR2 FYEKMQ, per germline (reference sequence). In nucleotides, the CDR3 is TGTGCCAGCAGCCCTGAGCGGGGTGGCACAGATACGCAGTATTTT. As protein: CASSPERGGTDTQYF.

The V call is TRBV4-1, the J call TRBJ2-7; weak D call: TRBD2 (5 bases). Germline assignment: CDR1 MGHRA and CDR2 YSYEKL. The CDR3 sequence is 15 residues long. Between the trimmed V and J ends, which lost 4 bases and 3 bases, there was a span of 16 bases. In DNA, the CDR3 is TGCGCCAGCAGCCCGAGGACTGACGTGGGCTACGAGCAGTACTTC. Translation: CASSPRTDVGYEQYF.

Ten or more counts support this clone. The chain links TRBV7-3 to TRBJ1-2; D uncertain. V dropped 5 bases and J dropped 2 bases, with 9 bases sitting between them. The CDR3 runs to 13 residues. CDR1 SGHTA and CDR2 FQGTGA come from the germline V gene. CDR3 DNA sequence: TGTGCCAGCAGCGCTAATAACAACTATGGCTACACCTTC. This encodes CASSANNNYGYTF.

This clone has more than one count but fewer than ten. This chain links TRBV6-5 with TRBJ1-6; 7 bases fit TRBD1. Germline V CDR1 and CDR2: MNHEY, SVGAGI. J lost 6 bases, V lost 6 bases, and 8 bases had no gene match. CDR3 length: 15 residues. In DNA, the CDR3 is TGTGCCAGCAGACCCCCGGGACAGCGTAATTCACCCCTCCACTTT. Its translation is CASRPPGQRNSPLHF.

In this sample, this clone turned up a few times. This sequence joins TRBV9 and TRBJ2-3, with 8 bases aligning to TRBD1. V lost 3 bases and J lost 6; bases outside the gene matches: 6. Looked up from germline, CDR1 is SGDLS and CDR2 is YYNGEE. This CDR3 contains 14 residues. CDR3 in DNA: TGTGCCAGCAGCGCGCCAGGGGGCTGGGATACGCAGTATTTT. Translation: CASSAPGGWDTQYF.

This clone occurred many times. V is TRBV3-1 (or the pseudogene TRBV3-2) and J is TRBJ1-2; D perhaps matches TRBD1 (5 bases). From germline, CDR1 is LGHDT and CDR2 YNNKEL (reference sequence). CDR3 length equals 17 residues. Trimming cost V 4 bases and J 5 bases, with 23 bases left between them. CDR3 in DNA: TGTGCCAGCAGCCTTAGGGGTACGGAACAGAACAGATATGGCTACACCTTC. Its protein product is CASSLRGTEQNRYGYTF.

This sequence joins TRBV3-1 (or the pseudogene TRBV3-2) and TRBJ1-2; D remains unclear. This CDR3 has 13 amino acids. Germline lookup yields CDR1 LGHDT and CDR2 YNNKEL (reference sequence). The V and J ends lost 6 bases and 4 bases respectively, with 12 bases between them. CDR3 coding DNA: TGTGCCAGCAGTCTAGGTGGCCTCTATGGCTACACCTTC. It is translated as CASSLGGLYGYTF.

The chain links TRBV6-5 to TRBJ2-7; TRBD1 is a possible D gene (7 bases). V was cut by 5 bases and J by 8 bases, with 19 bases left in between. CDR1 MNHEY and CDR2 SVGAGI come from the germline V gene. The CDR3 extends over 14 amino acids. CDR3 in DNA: TGTGCCAGCAGTCCCCGGCAGGGGGGACGCAAGCAGTACTTC. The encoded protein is CASSPRQGGRKQYF.

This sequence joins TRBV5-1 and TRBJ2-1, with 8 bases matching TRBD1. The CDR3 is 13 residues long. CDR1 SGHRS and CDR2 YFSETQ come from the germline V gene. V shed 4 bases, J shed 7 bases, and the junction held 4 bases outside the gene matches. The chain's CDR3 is CASSKQGANEQFF. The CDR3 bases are TGCGCCAGCAGCAAGCAGGGGGCAAATGAGCAGTTCTTC. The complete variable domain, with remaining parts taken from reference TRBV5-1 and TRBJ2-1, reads KAGVTQTPRYLIKTRGQQVTLSCSPISGHRSVSWYQQTPGQGLQFLFEYFSETQRNKGNFPGRFSGRQFSNSRSEMNVSTLELGDSALYLCASSKQGANEQFFGPGTRLTVL.

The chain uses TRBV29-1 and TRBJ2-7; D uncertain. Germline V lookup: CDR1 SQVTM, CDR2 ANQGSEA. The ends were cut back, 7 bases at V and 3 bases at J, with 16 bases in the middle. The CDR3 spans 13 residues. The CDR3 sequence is CSGPNNLYYEQYV. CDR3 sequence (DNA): TGCAGCGGGCCCAACAACCTTTACTACGAGCAGTACGTC.

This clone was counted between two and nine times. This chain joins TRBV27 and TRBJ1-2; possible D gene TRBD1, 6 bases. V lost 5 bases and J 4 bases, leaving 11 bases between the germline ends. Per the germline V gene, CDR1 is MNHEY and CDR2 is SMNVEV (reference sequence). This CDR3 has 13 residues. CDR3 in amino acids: CASSPQTGYGYTF. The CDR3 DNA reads TGTGCCAGCAGTCCTCAGACAGGCTATGGCTACACCTTC.